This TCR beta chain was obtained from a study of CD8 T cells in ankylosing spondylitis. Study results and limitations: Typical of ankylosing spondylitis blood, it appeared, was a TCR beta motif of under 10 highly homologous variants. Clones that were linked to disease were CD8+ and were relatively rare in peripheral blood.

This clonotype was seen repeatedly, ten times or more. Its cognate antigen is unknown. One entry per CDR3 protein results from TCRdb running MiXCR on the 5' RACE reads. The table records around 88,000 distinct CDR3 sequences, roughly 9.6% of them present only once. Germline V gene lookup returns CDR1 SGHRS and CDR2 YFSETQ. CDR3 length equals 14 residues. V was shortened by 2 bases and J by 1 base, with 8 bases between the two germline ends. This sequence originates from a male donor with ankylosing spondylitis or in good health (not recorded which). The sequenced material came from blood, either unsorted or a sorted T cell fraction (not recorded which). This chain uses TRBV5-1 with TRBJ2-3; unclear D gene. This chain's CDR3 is CASSFVQGTDTQYF. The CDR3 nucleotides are TGCGCCAGCAGCTTTGTTCAGGGCACAGATACGCAGTATTTT.